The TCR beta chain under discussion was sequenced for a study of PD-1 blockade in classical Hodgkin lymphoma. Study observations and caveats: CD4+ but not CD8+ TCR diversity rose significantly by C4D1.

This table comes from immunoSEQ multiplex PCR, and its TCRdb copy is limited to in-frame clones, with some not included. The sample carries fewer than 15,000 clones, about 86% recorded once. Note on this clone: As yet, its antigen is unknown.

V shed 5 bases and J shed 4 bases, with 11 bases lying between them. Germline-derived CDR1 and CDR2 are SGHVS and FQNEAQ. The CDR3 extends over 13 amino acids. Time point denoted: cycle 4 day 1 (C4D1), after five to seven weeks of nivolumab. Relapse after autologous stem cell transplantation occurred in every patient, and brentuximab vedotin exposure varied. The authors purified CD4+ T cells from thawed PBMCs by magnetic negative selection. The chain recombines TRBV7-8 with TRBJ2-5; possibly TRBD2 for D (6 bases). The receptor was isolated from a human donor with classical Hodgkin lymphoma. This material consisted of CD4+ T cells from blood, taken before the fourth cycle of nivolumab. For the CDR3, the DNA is TGTGCCAGCAGCCGACCGGGGGTAGAGACCCAGTACTTC. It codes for CASSRPGVETQYF.